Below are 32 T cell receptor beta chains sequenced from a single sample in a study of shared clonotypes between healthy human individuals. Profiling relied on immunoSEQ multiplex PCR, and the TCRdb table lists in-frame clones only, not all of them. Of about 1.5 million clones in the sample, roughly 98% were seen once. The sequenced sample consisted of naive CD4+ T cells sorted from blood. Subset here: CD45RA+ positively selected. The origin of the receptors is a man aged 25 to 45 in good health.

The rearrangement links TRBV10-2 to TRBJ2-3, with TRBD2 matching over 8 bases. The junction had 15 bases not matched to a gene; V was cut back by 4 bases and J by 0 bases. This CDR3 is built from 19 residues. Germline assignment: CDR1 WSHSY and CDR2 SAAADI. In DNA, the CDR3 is TGCGCCAGCAGTGCGTCCGGGACTAGAGTTGGGGCTAGCACAGATACGCAGTATTTT. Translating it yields CASSASGTRVGASTDTQYF.

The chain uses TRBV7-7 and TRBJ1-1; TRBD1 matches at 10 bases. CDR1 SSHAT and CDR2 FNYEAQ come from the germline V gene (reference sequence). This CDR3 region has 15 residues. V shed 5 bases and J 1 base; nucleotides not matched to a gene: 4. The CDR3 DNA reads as TGTGCCAGCAGCCTATGGACAGGGGGGAACACTGAAGCTTTCTTT. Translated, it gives CASSLWTGGNTEAFF.

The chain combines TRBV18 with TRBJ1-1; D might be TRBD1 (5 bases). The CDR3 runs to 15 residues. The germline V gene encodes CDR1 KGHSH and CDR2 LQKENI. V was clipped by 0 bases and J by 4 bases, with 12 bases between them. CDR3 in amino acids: CASSPPPQGATEAFF. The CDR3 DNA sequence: TGTGCCAGCTCACCACCCCCGCAGGGAGCCACTGAAGCTTTCTTT.

CDR3 nucleotide sequence: TGTGCCTGGAGTGCCCGACAGGGACTCCAAGAGACCCAGTACTTC. It specifies CAWSARQGLQETQYF. This sequence joins TRBV30 and TRBJ2-5, with D tentatively TRBD1 (7 bases). This CDR3 has 15 amino acids. The V end was cut by 1 base, the J end by 1 base, with 13 bases between. Germline V gene lookup returns CDR1 GTSNPN and CDR2 SVGIG (reference sequence). The full variable domain, its missing parts supplied by reference TRBV30 and TRBJ2-5, is SQTIHQWPATLVQPVGSPLSLECTVEGTSNPNLYWYRQAAGRGLQLLFYSVGIGQISSEVPQNLSASRPQDRQFILSSKKLLLSDSGFYLCAWSARQGLQETQYFGPGTRLLVL.

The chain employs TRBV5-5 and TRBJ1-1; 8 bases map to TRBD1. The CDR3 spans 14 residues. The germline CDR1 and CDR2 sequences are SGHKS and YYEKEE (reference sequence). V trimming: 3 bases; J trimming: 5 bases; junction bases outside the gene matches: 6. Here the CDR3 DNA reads TGTGCCAGCAGCTCTTGGACAGGGCGTACTGAAGCTTTCTTT. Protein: CASSSWTGRTEAFF.

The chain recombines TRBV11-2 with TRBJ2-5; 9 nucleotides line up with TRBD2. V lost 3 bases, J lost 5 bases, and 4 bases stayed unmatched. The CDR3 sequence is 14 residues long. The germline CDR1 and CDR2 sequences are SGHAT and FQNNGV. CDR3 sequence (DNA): TGTGCCAGCAGCTTTCTAGCGGGAAGGGAGACCCAGTACTTC. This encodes CASSFLAGRETQYF.

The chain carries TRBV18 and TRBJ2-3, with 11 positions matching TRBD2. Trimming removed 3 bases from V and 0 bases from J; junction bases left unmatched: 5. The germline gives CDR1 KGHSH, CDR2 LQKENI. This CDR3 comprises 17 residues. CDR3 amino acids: CASSPLAGGTSTDTQYF. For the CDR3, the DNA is TGTGCCAGCTCACCGTTAGCGGGAGGGACTAGCACAGATACGCAGTATTTT.

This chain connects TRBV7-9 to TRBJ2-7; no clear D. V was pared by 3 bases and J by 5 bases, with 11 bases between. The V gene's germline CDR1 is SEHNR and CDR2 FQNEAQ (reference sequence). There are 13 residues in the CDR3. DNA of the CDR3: TGTGCCAGCAGCTTCCGTGCGGTCGACGAGCAGTACTTC. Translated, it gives CASSFRAVDEQYF.

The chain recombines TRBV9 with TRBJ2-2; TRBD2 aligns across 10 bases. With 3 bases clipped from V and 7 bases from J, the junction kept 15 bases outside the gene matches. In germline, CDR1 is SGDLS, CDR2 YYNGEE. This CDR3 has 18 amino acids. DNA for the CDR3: TGTGCCAGCAGCGCCGATACGGGGCTAGCGGGAGTATTCGGGGAGCTGTTTTTT. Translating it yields CASSADTGLAGVFGELFF.

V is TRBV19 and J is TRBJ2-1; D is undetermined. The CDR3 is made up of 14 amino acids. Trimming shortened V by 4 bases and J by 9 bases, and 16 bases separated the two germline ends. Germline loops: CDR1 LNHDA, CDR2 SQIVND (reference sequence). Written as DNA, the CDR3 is TGTGCCAGTAGTACCCTCCCGGCTAGGCGTGAGCAGTTCTTC. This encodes CASSTLPARREQFF.

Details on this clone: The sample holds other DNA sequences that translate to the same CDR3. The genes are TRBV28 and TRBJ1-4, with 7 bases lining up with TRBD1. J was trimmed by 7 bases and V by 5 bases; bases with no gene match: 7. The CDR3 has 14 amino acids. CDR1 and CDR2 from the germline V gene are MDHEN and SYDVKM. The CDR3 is CASSLDRVVEKLFF. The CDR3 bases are TGTGCCAGCAGTCTAGACAGGGTCGTTGAAAAACTGTTTTTT.

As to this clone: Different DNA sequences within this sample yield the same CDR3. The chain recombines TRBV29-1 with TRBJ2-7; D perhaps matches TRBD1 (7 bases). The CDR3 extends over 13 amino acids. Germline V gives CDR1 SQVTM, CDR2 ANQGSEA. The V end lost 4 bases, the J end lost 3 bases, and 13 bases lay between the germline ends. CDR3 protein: CSVGRGQSYEQYF. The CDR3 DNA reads TGCAGCGTTGGGAGGGGACAGAGCTACGAGCAGTACTTC.

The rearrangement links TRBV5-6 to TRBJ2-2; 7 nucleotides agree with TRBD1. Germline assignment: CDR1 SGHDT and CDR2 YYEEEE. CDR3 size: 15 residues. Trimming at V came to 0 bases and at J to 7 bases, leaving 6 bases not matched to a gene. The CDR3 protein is CASSLEGARVGELFF. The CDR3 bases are TGTGCCAGCAGCTTGGAGGGGGCGAGGGTCGGGGAGCTGTTTTTT.

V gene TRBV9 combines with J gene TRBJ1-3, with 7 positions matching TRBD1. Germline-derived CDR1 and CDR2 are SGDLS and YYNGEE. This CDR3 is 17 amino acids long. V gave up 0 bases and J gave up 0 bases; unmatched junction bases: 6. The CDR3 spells CASSVDRGQISGNTIYF. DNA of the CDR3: TGTGCCAGCAGCGTAGATAGGGGGCAGATCTCTGGAAACACCATATATTTT.

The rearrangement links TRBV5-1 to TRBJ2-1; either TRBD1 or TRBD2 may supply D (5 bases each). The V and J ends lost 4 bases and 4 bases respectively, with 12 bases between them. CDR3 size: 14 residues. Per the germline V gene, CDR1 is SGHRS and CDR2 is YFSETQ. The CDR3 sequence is CASSTEGIYNEQFF. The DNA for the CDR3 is TGCGCCAGCAGCACTGAGGGGATATACAATGAGCAGTTCTTC.

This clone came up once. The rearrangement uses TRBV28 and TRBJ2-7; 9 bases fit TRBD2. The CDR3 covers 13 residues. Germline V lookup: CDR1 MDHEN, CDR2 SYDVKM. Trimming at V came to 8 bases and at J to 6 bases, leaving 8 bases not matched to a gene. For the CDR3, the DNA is TGTGCCAGCCGGACTAGCGTTCCGGGCGAGCAGTACTTC. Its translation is CASRTSVPGEQYF.

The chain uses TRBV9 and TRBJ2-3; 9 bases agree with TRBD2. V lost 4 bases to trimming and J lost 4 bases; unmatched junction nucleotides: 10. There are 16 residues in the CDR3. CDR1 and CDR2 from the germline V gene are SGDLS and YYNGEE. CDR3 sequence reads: CASSSGTSSWPDTQYF. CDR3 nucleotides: TGTGCCAGCAGCTCCGGGACTAGCTCTTGGCCAGATACGCAGTATTTT. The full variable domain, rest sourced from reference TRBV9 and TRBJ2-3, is DSGVTQTPKHLITATGQRVTLRCSPRSGDLSVYWYQQSLDQGLQFLIQYYNGEERAKGNILERFSAQQFPDLHSELNLSSLELGDSALYFCASSSGTSSWPDTQYFGPGTRLTVL.

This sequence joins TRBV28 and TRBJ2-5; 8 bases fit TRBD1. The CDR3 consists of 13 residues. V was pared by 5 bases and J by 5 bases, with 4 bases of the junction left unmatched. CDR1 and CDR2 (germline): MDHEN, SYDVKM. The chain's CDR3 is CASSPGGLETQYF. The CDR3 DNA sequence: TGTGCCAGCAGTCCAGGGGGCCTGGAGACCCAGTACTTC.

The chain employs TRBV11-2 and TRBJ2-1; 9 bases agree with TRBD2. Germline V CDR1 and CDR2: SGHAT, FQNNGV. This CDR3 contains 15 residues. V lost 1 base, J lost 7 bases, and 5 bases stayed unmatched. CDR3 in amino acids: CASSLAGLAFNEQFF. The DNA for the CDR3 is TGTGCCAGCAGCTTAGCGGGACTAGCATTTAATGAGCAGTTCTTC.

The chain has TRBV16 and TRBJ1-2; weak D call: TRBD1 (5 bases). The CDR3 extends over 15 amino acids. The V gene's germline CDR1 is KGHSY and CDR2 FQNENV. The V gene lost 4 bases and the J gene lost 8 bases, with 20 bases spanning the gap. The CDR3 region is CASSPNREGAGGYTF. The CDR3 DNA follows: TGTGCCAGCAGCCCGAATCGTGAAGGGGCCGGCGGCTACACCTTC.

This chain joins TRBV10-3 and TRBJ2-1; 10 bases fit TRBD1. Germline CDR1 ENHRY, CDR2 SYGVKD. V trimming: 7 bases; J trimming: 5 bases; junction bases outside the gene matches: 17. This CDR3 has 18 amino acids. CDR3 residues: CAIIRPDRGQVVDNEQFF. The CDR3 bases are TGTGCCATCATACGCCCTGACAGGGGGCAGGTCGTGGACAATGAGCAGTTCTTC.

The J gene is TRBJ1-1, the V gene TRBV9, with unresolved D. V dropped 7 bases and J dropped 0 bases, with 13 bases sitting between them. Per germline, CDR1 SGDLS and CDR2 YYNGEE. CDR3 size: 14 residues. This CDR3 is CASAKDPLNTEAFF. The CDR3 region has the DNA TGTGCCAGCGCTAAAGATCCCTTGAACACTGAAGCTTTCTTT. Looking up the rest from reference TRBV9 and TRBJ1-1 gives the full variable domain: DSGVTQTPKHLITATGQRVTLRCSPRSGDLSVYWYQQSLDQGLQFLIQYYNGEERAKGNILERFSAQQFPDLHSELNLSSLELGDSALYFCASAKDPLNTEAFFGQGTRLTVV.

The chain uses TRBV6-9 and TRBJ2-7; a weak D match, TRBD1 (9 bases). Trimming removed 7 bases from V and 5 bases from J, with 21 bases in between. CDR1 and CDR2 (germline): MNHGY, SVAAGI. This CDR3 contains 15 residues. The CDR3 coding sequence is TGTGCCAGCACCGGGGGGGACAGGGCATTCCACGAGCAGTACTTC. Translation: CASTGGDRAFHEQYF.

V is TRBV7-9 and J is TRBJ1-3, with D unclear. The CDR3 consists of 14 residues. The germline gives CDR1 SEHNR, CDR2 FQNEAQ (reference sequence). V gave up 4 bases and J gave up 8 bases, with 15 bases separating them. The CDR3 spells CASSSSGSRDTIYF. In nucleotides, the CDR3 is TGTGCCAGCAGCTCAAGTGGGTCTAGGGACACCATATATTTT.

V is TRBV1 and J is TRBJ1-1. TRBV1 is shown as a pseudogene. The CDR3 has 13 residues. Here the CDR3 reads CTMLRGLHTEAFF. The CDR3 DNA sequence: TGCACCATGCTAAGGGGACTTCACACTGAAGCTTTCTTT.

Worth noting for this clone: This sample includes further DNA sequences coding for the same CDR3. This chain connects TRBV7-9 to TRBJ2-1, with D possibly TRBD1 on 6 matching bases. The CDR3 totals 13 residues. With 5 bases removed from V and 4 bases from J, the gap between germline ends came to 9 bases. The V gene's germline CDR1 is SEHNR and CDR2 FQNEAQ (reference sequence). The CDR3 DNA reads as TGTGCCAGCAGCCGCGGACAGTACAATGAGCAGTTCTTC. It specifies CASSRGQYNEQFF.

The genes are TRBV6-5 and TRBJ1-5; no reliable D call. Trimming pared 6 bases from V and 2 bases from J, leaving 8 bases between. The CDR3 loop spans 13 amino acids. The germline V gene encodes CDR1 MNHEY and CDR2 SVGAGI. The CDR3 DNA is TGTGCCAGCAGCCCCGGTCGCAATCAGCCCCAGCATTTT. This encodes CASSPGRNQPQHF.

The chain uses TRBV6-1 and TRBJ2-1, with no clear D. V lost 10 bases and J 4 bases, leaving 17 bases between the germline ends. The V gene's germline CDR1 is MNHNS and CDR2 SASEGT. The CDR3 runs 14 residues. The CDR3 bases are TGTGCCACGGTCAAGGTAGGGCTATACAATGAGCAGTTCTTC. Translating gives CATVKVGLYNEQFF.

Written as DNA, the CDR3 is TGTGCCTGGAGTCGTGACAGCAGCAATCAGCCCCAGCATTTT. Translated: CAWSRDSSNQPQHF. This chain uses TRBV30 with TRBJ1-5, with a weak D call TRBD1 (5 bases). Trimming cost V 2 bases and J 1 base, with 9 bases left between them. CDR1 GTSNPN and CDR2 SVGIG come from the germline V gene (reference sequence). The CDR3 is made up of 14 amino acids.

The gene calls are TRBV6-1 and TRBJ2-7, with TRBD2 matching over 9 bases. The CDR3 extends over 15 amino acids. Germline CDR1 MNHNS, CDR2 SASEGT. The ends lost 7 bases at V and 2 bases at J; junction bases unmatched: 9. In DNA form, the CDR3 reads TGTGCCAGCAACCGCGGGTTAGCGGGAGCCTACGAGCAGTACTTC. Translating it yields CASNRGLAGAYEQYF.

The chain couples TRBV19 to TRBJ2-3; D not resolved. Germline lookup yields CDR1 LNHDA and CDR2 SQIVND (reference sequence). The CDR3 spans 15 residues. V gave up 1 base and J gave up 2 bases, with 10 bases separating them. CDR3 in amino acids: CASSIGGSPTDTQYF. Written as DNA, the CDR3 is TGTGCCAGTAGTATAGGTGGTAGCCCCACAGATACGCAGTATTTT.

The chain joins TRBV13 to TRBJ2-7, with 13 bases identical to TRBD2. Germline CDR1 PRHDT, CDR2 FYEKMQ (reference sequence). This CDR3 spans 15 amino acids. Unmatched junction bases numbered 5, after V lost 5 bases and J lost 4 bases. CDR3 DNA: TGTGCCAGCAGCCAGGGACTAGCGGGATCGTACGAGCAGTACTTC. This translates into CASSQGLAGSYEQYF.